Here is one TCR beta chain with its context. The data originate from a study of blood T cell repertoires in COVID-19. About the study: Sample material is recorded as cDNA or gDNA derived from T cells, B-cell-depleted T cells, or PBMCs.

Original analysis: It was from reference gene primer amplification that nucleated cell counts were estimated. Libraries were prepared by immunoSEQ multiplex PCR; TCRdb keeps only in-frame clonotypes and omits some of them. The V and J calls and clone size come from that table; D and trimming were worked out from the DNA. The sample holds 200,000 to 250,000 clones, 88% seen once. What was sequenced was peripheral blood. The receptor comes from a woman aged 40 to 50 who had recovered from COVID-19.

The CDR3 loop is CASSRGGEQFF. CDR3 coding DNA: TGTGCCAGCAGTCGAGGGGGTGAGCAGTTCTTC. This chain connects TRBV27 to TRBJ2-1, with a possible D match to TRBD1 (6 bases). Germline V lookup: CDR1 MNHEY, CDR2 SMNVEV (reference sequence). The CDR3 consists of 11 residues. Trimming took off 5 bases at V and 9 bases at J, with 8 bases between the two ends.